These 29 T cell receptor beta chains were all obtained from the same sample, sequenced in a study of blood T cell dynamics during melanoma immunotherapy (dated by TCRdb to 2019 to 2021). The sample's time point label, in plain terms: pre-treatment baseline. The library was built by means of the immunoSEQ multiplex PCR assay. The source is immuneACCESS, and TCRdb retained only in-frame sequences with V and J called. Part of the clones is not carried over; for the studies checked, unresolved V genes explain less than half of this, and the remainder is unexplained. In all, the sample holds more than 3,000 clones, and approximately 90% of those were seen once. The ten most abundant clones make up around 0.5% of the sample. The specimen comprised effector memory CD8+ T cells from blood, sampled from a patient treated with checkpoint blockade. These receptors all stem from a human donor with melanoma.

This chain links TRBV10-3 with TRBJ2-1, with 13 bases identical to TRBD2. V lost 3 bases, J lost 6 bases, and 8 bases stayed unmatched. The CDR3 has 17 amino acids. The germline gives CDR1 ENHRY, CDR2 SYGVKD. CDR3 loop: CAISDTSGRAGFNEQFF. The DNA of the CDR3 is TGTGCCATCAGTGATACTAGCGGGAGGGCCGGGTTCAATGAGCAGTTCTTC.

The CDR3 protein is CAWDYTSAPYNEQFF. The CDR3 region has the DNA TGTGCCTGGGATTATACTAGTGCTCCCTACAATGAGCAGTTCTTC. The rearrangement uses TRBV30 and TRBJ2-1, with D possibly TRBD2 on 5 matching bases. The germline V and J ends were trimmed by 5 bases and 2 bases, with 16 bases remaining between them. Looked up from germline, CDR1 is GTSNPN and CDR2 is SVGIG (reference sequence). The CDR3 loop spans 15 amino acids.

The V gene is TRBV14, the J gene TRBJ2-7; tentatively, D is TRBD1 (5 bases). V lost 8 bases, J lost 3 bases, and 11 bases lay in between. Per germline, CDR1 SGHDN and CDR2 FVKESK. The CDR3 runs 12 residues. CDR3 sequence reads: CASGGHLYEQYF. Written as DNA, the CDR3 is TGTGCCAGCGGCGGACACCTCTACGAGCAGTACTTC.

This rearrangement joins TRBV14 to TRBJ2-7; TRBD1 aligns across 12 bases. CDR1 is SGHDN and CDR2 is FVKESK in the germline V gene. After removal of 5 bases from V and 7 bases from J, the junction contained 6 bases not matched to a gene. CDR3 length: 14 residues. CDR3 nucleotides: TGTGCCAGCAGCTTCCGGGACAGGGGGCTTGAGCAGTACTTC. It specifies CASSFRDRGLEQYF.

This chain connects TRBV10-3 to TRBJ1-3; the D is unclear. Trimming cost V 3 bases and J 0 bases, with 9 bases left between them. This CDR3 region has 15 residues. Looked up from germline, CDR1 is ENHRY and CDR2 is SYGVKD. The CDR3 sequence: CAISEKTNSGNTIYF. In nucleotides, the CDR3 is TGTGCCATCAGTGAAAAGACGAACTCTGGAAACACCATATATTTT.

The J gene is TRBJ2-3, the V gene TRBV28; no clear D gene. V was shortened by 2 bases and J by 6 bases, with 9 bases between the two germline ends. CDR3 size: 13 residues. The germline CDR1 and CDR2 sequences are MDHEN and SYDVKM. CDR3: CASSLIPTDTQYF. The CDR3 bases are TGTGCCAGCAGTTTAATCCCGACGGATACGCAGTATTTT.

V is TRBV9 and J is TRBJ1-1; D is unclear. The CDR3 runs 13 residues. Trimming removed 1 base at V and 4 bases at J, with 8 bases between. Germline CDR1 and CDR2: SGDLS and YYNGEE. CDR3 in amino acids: CASSVTQVTEAFF. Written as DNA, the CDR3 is TGTGCCAGCAGCGTAACGCAGGTCACTGAAGCTTTCTTT.

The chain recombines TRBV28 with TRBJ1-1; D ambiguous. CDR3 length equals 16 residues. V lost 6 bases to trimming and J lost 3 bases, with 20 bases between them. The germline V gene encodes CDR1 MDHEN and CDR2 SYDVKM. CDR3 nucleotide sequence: TGTGCCAGCAGGCCGGCCCTTCGAGGGCGGGACACTGAAGCTTTCTTT. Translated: CASRPALRGRDTEAFF.

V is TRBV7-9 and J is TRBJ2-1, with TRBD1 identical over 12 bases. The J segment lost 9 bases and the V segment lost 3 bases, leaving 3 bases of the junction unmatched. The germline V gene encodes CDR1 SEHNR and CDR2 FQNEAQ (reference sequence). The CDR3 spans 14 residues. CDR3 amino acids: CASSFGTGGFEQFF. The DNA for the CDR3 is TGTGCCAGCAGCTTCGGGACAGGGGGCTTTGAGCAGTTCTTC.

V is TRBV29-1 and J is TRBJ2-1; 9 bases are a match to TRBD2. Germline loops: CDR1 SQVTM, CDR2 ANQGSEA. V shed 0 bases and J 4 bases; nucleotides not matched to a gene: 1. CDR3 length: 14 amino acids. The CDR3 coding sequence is TGCAGCGTTGAAGAAAGCGGGAGGTACAATGAGCAGTTCTTC. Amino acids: CSVEESGRYNEQFF.

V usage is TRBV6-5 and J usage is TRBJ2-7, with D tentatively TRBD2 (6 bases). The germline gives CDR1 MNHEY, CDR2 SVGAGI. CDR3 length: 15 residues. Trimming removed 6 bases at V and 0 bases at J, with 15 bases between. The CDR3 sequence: CASSLSEAGSYEQYF. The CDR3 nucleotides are TGTGCCAGCAGCCTCTCGGAAGCGGGCTCCTACGAGCAGTACTTC.

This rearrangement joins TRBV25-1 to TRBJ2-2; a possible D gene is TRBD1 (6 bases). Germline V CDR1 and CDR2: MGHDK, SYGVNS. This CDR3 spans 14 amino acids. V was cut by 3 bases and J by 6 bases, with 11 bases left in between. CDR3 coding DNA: TGTGCCAGCAGTGATACAGGGATACCCGGGGAGCTGTTTTTT. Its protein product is CASSDTGIPGELFF.

DNA for the CDR3: TGTGCCAGCAGCTTTGACAGGCGGCCCGAGCAGTACTTC. It translates to CASSFDRRPEQYF. This chain joins TRBV5-4 and TRBJ2-7; D is possibly TRBD1 (6 bases). From germline, CDR1 is SGHNT and CDR2 YYREEE (reference sequence). This CDR3 contains 13 residues. V shed 2 bases and J shed 6 bases, with 12 bases lying between them.

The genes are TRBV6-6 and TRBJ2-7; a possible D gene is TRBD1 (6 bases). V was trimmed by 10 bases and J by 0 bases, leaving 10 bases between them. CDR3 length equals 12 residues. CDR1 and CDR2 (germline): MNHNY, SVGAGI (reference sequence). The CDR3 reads CATGQSSYEQYF. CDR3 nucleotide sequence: TGTGCCACCGGACAGAGCTCCTACGAGCAGTACTTC.

CDR3 protein: CASSGSTSGTPYNEQFF. In DNA, the CDR3 is TGTGCCAGCAGTGGGTCCACTAGCGGGACACCTTACAATGAGCAGTTCTTC. The chain couples TRBV9 to TRBJ2-1; 10 bases line up with TRBD2. The CDR3 sequence is 17 residues long. Looked up from germline, CDR1 is SGDLS and CDR2 is YYNGEE. V trimming: 5 bases; J trimming: 4 bases; junction bases outside the gene matches: 12. The full variable domain, rest sourced from reference TRBV9 and TRBJ2-1, is DSGVTQTPKHLITATGQRVTLRCSPRSGDLSVYWYQQSLDQGLQFLIQYYNGEERAKGNILERFSAQQFPDLHSELNLSSLELGDSALYFCASSGSTSGTPYNEQFFGPGTRLTVL.

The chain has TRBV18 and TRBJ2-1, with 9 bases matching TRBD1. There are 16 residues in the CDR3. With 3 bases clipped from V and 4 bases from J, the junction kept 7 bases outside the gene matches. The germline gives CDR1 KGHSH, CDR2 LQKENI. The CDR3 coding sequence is TGTGCCAGCTCACCCGCCGGGACAGGGATTTACAATGAGCAGTTCTTC. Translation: CASSPAGTGIYNEQFF.

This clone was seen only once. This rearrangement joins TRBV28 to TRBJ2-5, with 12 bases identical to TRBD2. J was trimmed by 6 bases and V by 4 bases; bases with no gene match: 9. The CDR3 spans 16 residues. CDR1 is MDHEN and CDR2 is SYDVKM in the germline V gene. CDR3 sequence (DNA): TGTGCCAGCAGTTCGGCGACTAGCGGGAGATTGAAGACCCAGTACTTC. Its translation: CASSSATSGRLKTQYF.

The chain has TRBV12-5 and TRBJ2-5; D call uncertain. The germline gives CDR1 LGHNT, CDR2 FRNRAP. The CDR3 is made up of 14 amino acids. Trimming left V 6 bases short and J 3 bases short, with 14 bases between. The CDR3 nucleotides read TGTGCTAGTGGACCCTCACTGCGGAAAGAGACCCAGTACTTC. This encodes CASGPSLRKETQYF.

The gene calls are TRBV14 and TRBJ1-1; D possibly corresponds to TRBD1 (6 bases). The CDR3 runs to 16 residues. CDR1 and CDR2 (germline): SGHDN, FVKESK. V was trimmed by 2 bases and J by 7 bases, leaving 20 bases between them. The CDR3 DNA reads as TGTGCCAGCAGCCAAAGGCAGGGGAGGGAGCGGGGTGAAGCTTTCTTT. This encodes CASSQRQGRERGEAFF. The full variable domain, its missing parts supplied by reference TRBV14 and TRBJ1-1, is EAGVTQFPSHSVIEKGQTVTLRCDPISGHDNLYWYRRVMGKEIKFLLHFVKESKQDESGMPNNRFLAERTGGTYSTLKVQPAELEDSGVYFCASSQRQGRERGEAFFGQGTRLTVV.

CDR3 bases: TGTGCCAGCAGCCCCGCGGACAGGGGGAGCTATGGCTACACCTTC. It yields the protein CASSPADRGSYGYTF. The chain has TRBV7-2 and TRBJ1-2; 10 bases fit TRBD1. The germline V gene encodes CDR1 SGHTA and CDR2 FQGNSA. Trimming at V came to 5 bases and at J to 4 bases, leaving 7 bases not matched to a gene. The CDR3 length is 15 residues.

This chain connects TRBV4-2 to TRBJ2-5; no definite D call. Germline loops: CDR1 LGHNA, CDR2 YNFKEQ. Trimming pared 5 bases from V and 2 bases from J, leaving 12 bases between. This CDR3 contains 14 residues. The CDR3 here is CASSNPDRQETQYF. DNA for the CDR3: TGTGCCAGCAGCAACCCGGATAGACAAGAGACCCAGTACTTC.

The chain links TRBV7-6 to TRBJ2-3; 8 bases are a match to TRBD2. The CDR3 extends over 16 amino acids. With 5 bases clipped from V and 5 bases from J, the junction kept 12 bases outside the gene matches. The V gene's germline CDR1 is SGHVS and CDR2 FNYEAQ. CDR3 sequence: CASSPLGAGVEDTQYF. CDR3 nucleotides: TGTGCCAGCAGCCCCCTAGGAGCGGGAGTAGAAGATACGCAGTATTTT. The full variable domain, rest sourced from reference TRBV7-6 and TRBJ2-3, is GAGVSQSPRYKVTKRGQDVALRCDPISGHVSLYWYRQALGQGPEFLTYFNYEAQQDKSGLPNDRFSAERPEGSISTLTIQRTEQRDSAMYRCASSPLGAGVEDTQYFGPGTRLTVL.

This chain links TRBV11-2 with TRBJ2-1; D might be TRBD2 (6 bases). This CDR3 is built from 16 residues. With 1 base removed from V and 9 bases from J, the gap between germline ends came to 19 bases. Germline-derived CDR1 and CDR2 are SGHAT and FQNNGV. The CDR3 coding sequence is TGTGCCAGCAGCTTAGGCCCTAGCGAAGGAAGTAGTGAGCAGTTCTTC. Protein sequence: CASSLGPSEGSSEQFF.

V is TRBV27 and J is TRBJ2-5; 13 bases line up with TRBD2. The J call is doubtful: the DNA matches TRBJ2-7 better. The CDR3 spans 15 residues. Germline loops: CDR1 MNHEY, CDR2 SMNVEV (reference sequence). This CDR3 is CASSPGTSGTYEQYF. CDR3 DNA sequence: TGTGCCAGCAGTCCCGGGACTAGCGGGACCTACGAGCAGTACTTC.

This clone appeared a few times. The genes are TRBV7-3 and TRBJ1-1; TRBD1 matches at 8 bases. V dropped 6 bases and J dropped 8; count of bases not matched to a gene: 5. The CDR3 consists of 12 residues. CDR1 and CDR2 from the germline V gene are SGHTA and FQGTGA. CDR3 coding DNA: TGTGCCAGCAGTTTTGGACAGGGAGAAGCTTTCTTT. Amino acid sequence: CASSFGQGEAFF.

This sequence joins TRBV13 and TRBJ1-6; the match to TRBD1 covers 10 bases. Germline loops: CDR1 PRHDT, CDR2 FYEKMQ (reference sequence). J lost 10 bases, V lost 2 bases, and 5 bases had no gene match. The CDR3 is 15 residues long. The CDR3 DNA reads TGTGCCAGCAGCTTACTTTCGGACAGGGGGTCACCCCTCCACTTT. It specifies CASSLLSDRGSPLHF.

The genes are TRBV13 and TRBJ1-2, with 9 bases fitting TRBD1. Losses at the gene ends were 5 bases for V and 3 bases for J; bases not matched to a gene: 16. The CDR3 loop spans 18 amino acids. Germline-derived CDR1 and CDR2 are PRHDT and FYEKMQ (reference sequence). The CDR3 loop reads CASSPNWGTGSGDYGYTF. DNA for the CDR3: TGTGCCAGCAGCCCCAACTGGGGGACAGGGTCGGGCGACTATGGCTACACCTTC. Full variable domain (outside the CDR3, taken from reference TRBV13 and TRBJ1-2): AAGVIQSPRHLIKEKRETATLKCYPIPRHDTVYWYQQGPGQDPQFLISFYEKMQSDKGSIPDRFSAQQFSDYHSELNMSSLELGDSALYFCASSPNWGTGSGDYGYTFGSGTRLTVV.

The CDR3 loop is CASSTGYNEQFF. The CDR3 DNA follows: TGTGCCAGCAGTACTGGCTACAATGAGCAGTTCTTC. V usage is TRBV27 and J usage is TRBJ2-1; D unclear. The V end lost 5 bases, the J end lost 3 bases, and 5 bases lay between the germline ends. The CDR3 sequence is 12 residues long. CDR1 is MNHEY and CDR2 is SMNVEV in the germline V gene (reference sequence).

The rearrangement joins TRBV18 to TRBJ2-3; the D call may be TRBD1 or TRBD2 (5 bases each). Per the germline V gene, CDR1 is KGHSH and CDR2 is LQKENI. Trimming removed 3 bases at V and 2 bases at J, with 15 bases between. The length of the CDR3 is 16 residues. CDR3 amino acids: CASSPSDWDVTDTQYF. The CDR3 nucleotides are TGTGCCAGCTCACCTTCCGACTGGGACGTCACAGATACGCAGTATTTT.